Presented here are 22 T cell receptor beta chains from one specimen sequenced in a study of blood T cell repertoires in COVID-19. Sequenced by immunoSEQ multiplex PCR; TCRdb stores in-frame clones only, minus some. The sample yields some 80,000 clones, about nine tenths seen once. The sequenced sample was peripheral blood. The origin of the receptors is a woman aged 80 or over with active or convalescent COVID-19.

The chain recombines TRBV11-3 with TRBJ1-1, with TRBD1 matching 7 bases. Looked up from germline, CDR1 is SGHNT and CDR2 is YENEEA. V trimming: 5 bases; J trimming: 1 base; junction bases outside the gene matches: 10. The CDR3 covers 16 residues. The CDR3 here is CASSPSYRGKNTEAFF. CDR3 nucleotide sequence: TGTGCCAGCAGCCCCTCCTACAGGGGAAAGAACACTGAAGCTTTCTTT.

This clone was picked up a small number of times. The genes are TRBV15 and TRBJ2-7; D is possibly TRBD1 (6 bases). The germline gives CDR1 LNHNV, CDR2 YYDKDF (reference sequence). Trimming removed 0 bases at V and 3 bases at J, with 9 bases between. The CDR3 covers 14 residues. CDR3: CATSRDQQGYEQYF. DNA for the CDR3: TGTGCCACCAGCAGAGATCAACAGGGCTACGAGCAGTACTTC.

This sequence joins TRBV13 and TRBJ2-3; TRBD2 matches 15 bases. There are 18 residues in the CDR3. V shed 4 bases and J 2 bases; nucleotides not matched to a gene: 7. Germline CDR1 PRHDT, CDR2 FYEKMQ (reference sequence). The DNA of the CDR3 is TGTGCCAGCAGCTCCGGGACTAGCGGGGGGCTCCCCACAGATACGCAGTATTTT. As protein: CASSSGTSGGLPTDTQYF.

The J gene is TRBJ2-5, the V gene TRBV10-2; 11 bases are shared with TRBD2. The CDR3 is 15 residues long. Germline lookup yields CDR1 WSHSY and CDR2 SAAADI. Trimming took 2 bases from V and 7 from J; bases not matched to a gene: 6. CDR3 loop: CASSEATSGGGTQYF. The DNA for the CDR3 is TGCGCCAGCAGTGAGGCAACTAGCGGGGGCGGGACCCAGTACTTC.

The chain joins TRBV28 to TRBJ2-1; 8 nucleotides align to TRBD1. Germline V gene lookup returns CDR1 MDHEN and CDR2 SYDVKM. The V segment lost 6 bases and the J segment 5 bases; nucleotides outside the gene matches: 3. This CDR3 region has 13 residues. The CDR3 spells CASRDRDHNEQFF. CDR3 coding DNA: TGTGCCAGCAGGGACAGGGACCACAATGAGCAGTTCTTC. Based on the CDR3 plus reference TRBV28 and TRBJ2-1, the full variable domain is DVKVTQSSRYLVKRTGEKVFLECVQDMDHENMFWYRQDPGLGLRLIYFSYDVKMKEKGDIPEGYSVSREKKERFSLILESASTNQTSMYLCASRDRDHNEQFFGPGTRLTVL.

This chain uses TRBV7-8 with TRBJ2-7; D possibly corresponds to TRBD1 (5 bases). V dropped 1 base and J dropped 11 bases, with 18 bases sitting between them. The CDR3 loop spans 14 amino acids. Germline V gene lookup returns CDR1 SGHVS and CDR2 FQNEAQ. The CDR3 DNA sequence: TGTGCCAGCAGCTTAGTCAGACAGTCCTCTCGGGAGTACTTC. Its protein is CASSLVRQSSREYF.

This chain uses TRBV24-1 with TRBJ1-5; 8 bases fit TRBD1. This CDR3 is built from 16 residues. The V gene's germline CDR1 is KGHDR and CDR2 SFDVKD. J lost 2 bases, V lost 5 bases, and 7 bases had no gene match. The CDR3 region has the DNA TGTGCCACCAGTGCCACAGGGGGGCCGGGCAATCAGCCCCAGCATTTT. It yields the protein CATSATGGPGNQPQHF.

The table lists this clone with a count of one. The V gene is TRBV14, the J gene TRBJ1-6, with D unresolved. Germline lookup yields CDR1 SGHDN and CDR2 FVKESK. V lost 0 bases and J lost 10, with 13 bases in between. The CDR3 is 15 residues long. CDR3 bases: TGTGCCAGCAGCCAAGAAGGTACAGCTGGGTCACCCCTCCACTTT. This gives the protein CASSQEGTAGSPLHF. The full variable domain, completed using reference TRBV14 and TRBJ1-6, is EAGVTQFPSHSVIEKGQTVTLRCDPISGHDNLYWYRRVMGKEIKFLLHFVKESKQDESGMPNNRFLAERTGGTYSTLKVQPAELEDSGVYFCASSQEGTAGSPLHFGNGTRLTVT.

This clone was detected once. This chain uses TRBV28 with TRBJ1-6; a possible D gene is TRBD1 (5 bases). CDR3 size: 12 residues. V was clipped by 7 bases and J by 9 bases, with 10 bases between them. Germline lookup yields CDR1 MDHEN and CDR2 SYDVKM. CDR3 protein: CASNTGGSPLHF. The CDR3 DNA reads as TGTGCCAGCAATACGGGGGGTTCACCCCTCCACTTT.

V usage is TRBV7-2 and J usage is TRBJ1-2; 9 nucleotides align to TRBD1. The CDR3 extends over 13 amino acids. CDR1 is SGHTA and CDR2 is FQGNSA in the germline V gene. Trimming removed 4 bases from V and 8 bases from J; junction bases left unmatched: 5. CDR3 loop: CASSWDRAGGYTF. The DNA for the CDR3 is TGTGCCAGCAGCTGGGACAGGGCGGGGGGCTACACCTTC.

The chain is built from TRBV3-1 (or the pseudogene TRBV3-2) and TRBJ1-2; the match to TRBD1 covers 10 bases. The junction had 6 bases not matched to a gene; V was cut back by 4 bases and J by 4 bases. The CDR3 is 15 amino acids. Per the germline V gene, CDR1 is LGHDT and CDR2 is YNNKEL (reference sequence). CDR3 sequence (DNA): TGTGCCAGCAGCCGATCGACAGGGGGCGTCTATGGCTACACCTTC. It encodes CASSRSTGGVYGYTF.

As DNA, the CDR3 is TGTGCCAGCAGCCAAATTGACAGAAGCTCCTACGAGCAGTACTTC. It yields the protein CASSQIDRSSYEQYF. This chain joins TRBV14 and TRBJ2-7, with a weak D call TRBD1 (5 bases). The CDR3 consists of 15 residues. Germline assignment: CDR1 SGHDN and CDR2 FVKESK. Trimming shortened V by 2 bases and J by 0 bases, and 11 bases separated the two germline ends.

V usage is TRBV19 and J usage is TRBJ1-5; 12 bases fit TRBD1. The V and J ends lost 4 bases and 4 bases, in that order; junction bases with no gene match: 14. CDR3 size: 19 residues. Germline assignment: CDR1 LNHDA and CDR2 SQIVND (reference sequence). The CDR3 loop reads CASSNPPGTGGLRNQPQHF. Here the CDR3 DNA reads TGTGCCAGTAGTAACCCACCCGGGACAGGGGGCTTGAGGAATCAGCCCCAGCATTTT.

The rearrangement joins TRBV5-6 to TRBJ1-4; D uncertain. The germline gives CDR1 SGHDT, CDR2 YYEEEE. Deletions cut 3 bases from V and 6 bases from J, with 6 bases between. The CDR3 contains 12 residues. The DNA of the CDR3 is TGTGCCAGCAGCTCGGCGGATGAAAAACTGTTTTTT. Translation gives CASSSADEKLFF.

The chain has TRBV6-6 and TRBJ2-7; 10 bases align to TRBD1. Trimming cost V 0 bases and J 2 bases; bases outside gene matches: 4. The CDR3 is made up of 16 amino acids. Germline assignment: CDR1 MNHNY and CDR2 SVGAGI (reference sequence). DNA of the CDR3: TGTGCCAGCAGTTACTCGGGACAGGGGCTTCCCTACGAGCAGTACTTC. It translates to CASSYSGQGLPYEQYF.

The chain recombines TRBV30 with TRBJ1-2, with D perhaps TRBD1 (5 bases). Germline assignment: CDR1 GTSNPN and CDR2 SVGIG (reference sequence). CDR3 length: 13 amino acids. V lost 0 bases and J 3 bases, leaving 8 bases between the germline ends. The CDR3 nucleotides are TGTGCCTGGAGTGTGGACATGGACTATGGCTACACCTTC. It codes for CAWSVDMDYGYTF.

DNA for the CDR3: TGTGCCAGCAGCTACCCCTCCATAAGTCTACTGTCAGGCTACACCTTC. Encoded protein: CASSYPSISLLSGYTF. V is TRBV7-8 and J is TRBJ1-2; D unresolved. V dropped 4 bases and J dropped 8 bases, with 23 bases sitting between them. Germline V lookup: CDR1 SGHVS, CDR2 FQNEAQ. The CDR3 is 16 residues long.

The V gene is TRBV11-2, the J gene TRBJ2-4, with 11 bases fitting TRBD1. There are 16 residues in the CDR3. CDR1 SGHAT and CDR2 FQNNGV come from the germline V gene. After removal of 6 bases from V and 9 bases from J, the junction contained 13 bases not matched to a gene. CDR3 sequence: CASSPGQGDSRSIQYF. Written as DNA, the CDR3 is TGTGCCAGCAGTCCGGGACAGGGGGATTCCAGGAGCATTCAGTACTTC.

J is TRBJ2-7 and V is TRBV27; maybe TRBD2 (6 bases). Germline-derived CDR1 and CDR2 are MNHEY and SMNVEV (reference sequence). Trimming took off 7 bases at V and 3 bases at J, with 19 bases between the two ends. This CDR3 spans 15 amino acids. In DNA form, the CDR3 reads TGTGCCAGCACTCTCCGCTTCAGCGGGCACTACGAGCAGTACTTC. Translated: CASTLRFSGHYEQYF.

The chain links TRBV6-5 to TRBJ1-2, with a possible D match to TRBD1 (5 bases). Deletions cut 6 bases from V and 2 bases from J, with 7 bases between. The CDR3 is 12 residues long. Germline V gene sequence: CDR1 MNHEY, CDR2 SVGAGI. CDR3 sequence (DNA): TGTGCCAGCAGGGACATGAACTATGGCTACACCTTC. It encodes CASRDMNYGYTF.

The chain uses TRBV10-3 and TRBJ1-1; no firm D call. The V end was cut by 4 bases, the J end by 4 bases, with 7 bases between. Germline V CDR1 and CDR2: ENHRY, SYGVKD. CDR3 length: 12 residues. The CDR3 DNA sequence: TGTGCCATCAGTGGCGGAGGCACTGAAGCTTTCTTT. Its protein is CAISGGGTEAFF.

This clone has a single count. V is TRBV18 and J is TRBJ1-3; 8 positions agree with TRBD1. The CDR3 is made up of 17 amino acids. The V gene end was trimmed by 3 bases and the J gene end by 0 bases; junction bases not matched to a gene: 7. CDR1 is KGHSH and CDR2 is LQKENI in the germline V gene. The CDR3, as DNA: TGTGCCAGCTCACCTAAGAGAACAGGGGGCTCTGGAAACACCATATATTTT. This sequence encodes CASSPKRTGGSGNTIYF.